Shown below are 21 T cell receptor beta chains from a single sample sequenced in a study of CD8+CD57+ T cells in acquired aplastic anemia. Both TCR beta VDJ combination and CDR3 sequence profiling were carried out. Genomic DNA was the template for this profiling. MiXCR was run by TCRdb on the reads, yielding one entry per CDR3 protein. Of about 130,000 distinct CDR3 sequences in the sample, 35% to 50% were seen once. The sequenced sample was sorted CD4+, CD8+, or CD8+CD57+ T cells (not recorded which) from PBMCs. The receptors originated from a human donor in good health, serving as a control.

V gene TRBV9 combines with J gene TRBJ1-5; unclear D gene. The germline gives CDR1 SGDLS, CDR2 YYNGEE. V was pared by 3 bases and J by 1 base, with 2 bases between. The CDR3 consists of 12 residues. This CDR3 reads CASSESNQPQHF. The CDR3 coding sequence is TGTGCCAGCAGCGAGAGCAATCAGCCCCAGCATTTT.

This clonotype was seen a few times. J is TRBJ1-3 and V is TRBV3-1; possible D gene TRBD1, 5 bases. Germline values: CDR1 LGHDT, CDR2 YNNKEL (reference sequence). V gave up 1 base and J gave up 4 bases, with 5 bases separating them. This CDR3 contains 13 residues. The CDR3 bases are TGTGCCAGCAGCCAAGGGGGCGGAAACACCATATATTTT. Translation gives CASSQGGGNTIYF.

This clonotype has at least ten counts. V usage is TRBV2 and J usage is TRBJ2-2; TRBD2 aligns across 7 bases. The CDR3 runs 15 residues. V gave up 5 bases and J gave up 5 bases; unmatched junction bases: 8. Germline CDR1 and CDR2: SNHLY and FYNNEI. CDR3 nucleotides: TGTGCCAGCAGTCCCTTGGCTAGCGGTACCGGGGAGCTGTTTTTT. The encoded protein is CASSPLASGTGELFF. Based on the CDR3 plus reference TRBV2 and TRBJ2-2, the full variable domain is EPEVTQTPSHQVTQMGQEVILRCVPISNHLYFYWYRQILGQKVEFLVSFYNNEISEKSEIFDDQFSVERPDGSNFTLKIRSTKLEDSAMYFCASSPLASGTGELFFGEGSRLTVL.

V is TRBV6-5 and J is TRBJ1-2; a weak D match, TRBD1 (5 bases). The CDR3 contains 16 residues. The germline gives CDR1 MNHEY, CDR2 SVGAGI. V was trimmed by 0 bases and J by 4 bases, leaving 15 bases between them. This CDR3 is CASSYSHRNKFYGYTF. The CDR3 nucleotides read TGTGCCAGCAGTTACTCACACAGGAACAAATTCTATGGCTACACCTTC.

V gene TRBV15 combines with J gene TRBJ1-2, with TRBD1 as a possible D gene (5 bases). The CDR3 covers 14 residues. CDR1 LNHNV and CDR2 YYDKDF come from the germline V gene (reference sequence). The germline V and J ends were trimmed by 1 base and 4 bases, with 10 bases remaining between them. CDR3 region: CATSRGRQSYGYTF. Written as DNA, the CDR3 is TGTGCCACCAGCAGAGGTAGACAGTCCTATGGCTACACCTTC. The variable domain in full, with the rest retrieved from reference TRBV15 and TRBJ1-2, is DAMVIQNPRYQVTQFGKPVTLSCSQTLNHNVMYWYQQKSSQAPKLLFHYYDKDFNNEADTPDNFQSRRPNTSFCFLDIRSPGLGDTAMYLCATSRGRQSYGYTFGSGTRLTVV.

The J gene is TRBJ2-3, the V gene TRBV20-1; weak D call: TRBD2 (6 bases). CDR1 and CDR2 (germline): DFQATT, SNEGSKA (reference sequence). The CDR3 consists of 14 residues. Trimming removed 3 bases from V and 6 bases from J, with 16 bases in between. This chain's CDR3 is CSASPGGIRDTQYF. In DNA, the CDR3 is TGCAGTGCTAGCCCCGGGGGTATTCGGGATACGCAGTATTTT.

The chain carries TRBV10-2 and TRBJ2-7, with D unresolved. V gave up 0 bases and J gave up 1 base, with 7 bases separating them. Germline V gene lookup returns CDR1 WSHSY and CDR2 SAAADI. The CDR3 has 14 residues. This chain's CDR3 is CASSESRYSYEQYF. In DNA, the CDR3 is TGCGCCAGCAGTGAGTCTAGGTATTCCTACGAGCAGTACTTC.

The V call is TRBV20-1, the J call TRBJ1-1; D is perhaps TRBD1 (5 bases). Between the trimmed V and J ends, which lost 3 bases and 7 bases, there was a span of 9 bases. Germline V gene lookup returns CDR1 DFQATT and CDR2 SNEGSKA (reference sequence). The CDR3 has 11 residues. The CDR3 DNA is TGCAGTGCTAGTAAAGGGGTTGAAGCTTTCTTT. Protein sequence: CSASKGVEAFF.

This clonotype was seen at least ten times. The V and J genes are TRBV20-1 and TRBJ2-5, with D uncertain. The CDR3 sequence is 15 residues long. CDR1 and CDR2 (germline): DFQATT, SNEGSKA (reference sequence). Trimming shortened V by 3 bases and J by 4 bases, and 18 bases separated the two germline ends. This CDR3 reads CSARSRVVSRETQYF. In nucleotides, the CDR3 is TGCAGTGCTAGGTCCCGGGTCGTATCTAGAGAGACCCAGTACTTC.

The chain is built from TRBV20-1 and TRBJ2-1, with TRBD2 identical over 12 bases. This CDR3 is built from 18 residues. The V segment lost 5 bases and the J segment 0 bases; nucleotides outside the gene matches: 11. The germline gives CDR1 DFQATT, CDR2 SNEGSKA (reference sequence). In DNA form, the CDR3 reads TGCAGTGCTCCCAGCCCGCTAGCGGGAGGGATCTCCTACAATGAGCAGTTCTTC. The encoded protein is CSAPSPLAGGISYNEQFF.

Many counts were recorded for this clonotype. This chain connects TRBV6-5 to TRBJ2-1, with D possibly matching TRBD2 (5 bases). The length of the CDR3 is 17 residues. Trimming pared 1 base from V and 2 bases from J, leaving 15 bases between. Germline-derived CDR1 and CDR2 are MNHEY and SVGAGI. The CDR3 DNA is TGTGCCAGCAGTTACTTCCCCGGTGAGCGGCCCTACAATGAGCAGTTCTTC. Translation: CASSYFPGERPYNEQFF.

This clonotype showed up just a few times. This may stem from a read error, because a much larger clone lies one nucleotide away. V and J are TRBV3-1 and TRBJ1-1, with 9 bases that match TRBD1. The length of the CDR3 is 13 residues. V shed 3 bases, J shed 4 bases, and the junction held 0 bases outside the gene matches. From germline, CDR1 is LGHDT and CDR2 YNNKEL (reference sequence). CDR3 bases: TGTGCCAGCAGCCAGGACAGGGGCACTGAAGCTTTCTTT. Its translation is CASSQDRGTEAFF.

CDR3 in amino acids: CASSLLGSAGNIQYF. CDR3 sequence (DNA): TGTGCCAGCAGCCTACTTGGGAGCGCCGGAAACATTCAGTACTTC. The rearrangement joins TRBV9 to TRBJ2-4; the D gene is possibly TRBD2 (5 bases). This CDR3 spans 15 amino acids. V lost 4 bases to trimming and J lost 6 bases, with 17 bases between them. CDR1 is SGDLS, CDR2 YYNGEE, per germline.

There are many counts of this clonotype. V usage is TRBV15 and J usage is TRBJ2-7; tentatively, D is TRBD2 (6 bases). Germline CDR1 and CDR2: LNHNV and YYDKDF (reference sequence). CDR3 length: 16 residues. V lost 5 bases to trimming and J lost 2 bases, with 19 bases between them. The CDR3 bases are TGTGCCACCAGCGGTGGCGGGACCCCTCTCCCCTACGAGCAGTACTTC. Its protein is CATSGGGTPLPYEQYF.

This clonotype appeared many times. The V gene is TRBV5-8, the J gene TRBJ2-7; D gene uncertain. V was cut by 4 bases and J by 3 bases, with 11 bases left in between. The CDR3 spans 13 residues. CDR1 and CDR2 from the germline V gene are SGHTS and YDEGEE. CDR3 sequence (DNA): TGTGCCAGCAGCCGAGTGGCCGGCTACGAGCAGTACTTC. Its protein product is CASSRVAGYEQYF.

In this sample, this clonotype turned up a few times. The chain combines TRBV12-3 or TRBV12-4 with TRBJ2-3; 11 bases fit TRBD2. V dropped 6 bases and J dropped 2; count of bases not matched to a gene: 4. The CDR3 sequence is 15 residues long. CDR3 protein: CASRHSGGATDTQYF. For the CDR3, the DNA is TGTGCCAGCAGACATAGCGGGGGGGCCACAGATACGCAGTATTTT.

This clonotype was detected ten times or more. J is TRBJ2-2 and V is TRBV5-1, with D possibly matching TRBD2 (6 bases). CDR3 length equals 14 residues. The germline V gene encodes CDR1 SGHRS and CDR2 YFSETQ. Between the trimmed V and J ends, which lost 0 bases and 4 bases, there was a span of 7 bases. The chain's CDR3 is CASSLVGGTGELFF. CDR3 nucleotides: TGCGCCAGCAGCTTGGTGGGGGGCACCGGGGAGCTGTTTTTT.

This clonotype was recorded at least ten times. The gene calls are TRBV6-2 or TRBV6-3 and TRBJ1-2, with unresolved D. The CDR3 sequence is 14 residues long. Per germline, CDR1 MNHEY and CDR2 SVGEGT. The V and J ends lost 0 bases and 2 bases respectively, with 7 bases between them. The CDR3 DNA follows: TGTGCCAGCAGTTACTCGATAGGGAACTATGGCTACACCTTC. As protein: CASSYSIGNYGYTF.

The rearrangement links TRBV24-1 to TRBJ2-7; D assignment may be TRBD1 or TRBD2 (6 bases each). The CDR3 extends over 12 amino acids. The germline CDR1 and CDR2 sequences are KGHDR and SFDVKD. Trimming took off 6 bases at V and 4 bases at J, with 9 bases between the two ends. CDR3 residues: CATSPGAYEQYF. The CDR3 DNA sequence: TGTGCCACCAGTCCGGGGGCATACGAGCAGTACTTC.

The chain is built from TRBV15 and TRBJ2-1, with D possibly matching TRBD2 (6 bases). The CDR3 totals 14 residues. Trimming pared 0 bases from V and 8 bases from J, leaving 11 bases between. The germline gives CDR1 LNHNV, CDR2 YYDKDF (reference sequence). CDR3 in DNA: TGTGCCACCAGCAGAGACGGCAGGGAGGATGAGCAGTTCTTC. Translating gives CATSRDGREDEQFF. Combining the CDR3 with reference TRBV15 and TRBJ2-1 gives the whole variable domain DAMVIQNPRYQVTQFGKPVTLSCSQTLNHNVMYWYQQKSSQAPKLLFHYYDKDFNNEADTPDNFQSRRPNTSFCFLDIRSPGLGDTAMYLCATSRDGREDEQFFGPGTRLTVL.

The chain has TRBV25-1 and TRBJ1-2, with D unclear. This CDR3 has 15 amino acids. Trimming stripped 0 bases from V and 4 bases from J, with 12 bases between. In germline, CDR1 is MGHDK, CDR2 SYGVNS. The CDR3: CASSEYTSLGYGYTF. In DNA form, the CDR3 reads TGTGCCAGCAGTGAATATACCTCTCTCGGCTATGGCTACACCTTC.